One sample yielded the 21 T cell receptor beta chains listed below, sequenced in a study of blood T cells in healthy people across ages. Then a second PCR, running roughly 7 to 11 cycles, was carried out with a sample-barcoded 5' primer and a J-beta primer mix. TCRdb fed the 5' RACE reads into MiXCR, producing one record per CDR3 protein. The sample has 1,800,000 or so distinct CDR3 sequences, around 42% seen once; the top ten hold about 21%. Sequenced: blood. The receptor set was obtained from a human donor in good health.

V usage is TRBV27 and J usage is TRBJ2-3; D gene uncertain. Trimming shortened V by 3 bases and J by 0 bases, and 16 bases separated the two germline ends. This CDR3 has 17 amino acids. CDR1 and CDR2 (germline): MNHEY, SMNVEV (reference sequence). As DNA, the CDR3 is TGTGCCAGCAGTTTCAATTCTAGAACCGTTAGCACAGATACGCAGTATTTT. Amino acids: CASSFNSRTVSTDTQYF.

The V gene is TRBV5-6, the J gene TRBJ2-5, with a tentative D call TRBD2 (6 bases). The germline CDR1 and CDR2 sequences are SGHDT and YYEEEE. V was shortened by 2 bases and J by 5 bases, with 16 bases between the two germline ends. The CDR3 has 15 residues. The chain's CDR3 is CASSFGPSREETQYF. The CDR3 DNA reads as TGTGCCAGCAGCTTTGGACCCTCCCGGGAGGAGACCCAGTACTTC.

The gene calls are TRBV15 and TRBJ2-7; D possibly corresponds to TRBD1 (5 bases). Between the trimmed V and J ends, which lost 0 bases and 5 bases, there was a span of 14 bases. This CDR3 region has 15 residues. CDR1 and CDR2 (germline): LNHNV, YYDKDF (reference sequence). The chain's CDR3 is CATSRDLGAVNEQYF. CDR3 in DNA: TGTGCCACCAGCAGAGATCTTGGGGCGGTCAACGAGCAGTACTTC.

This chain links TRBV5-6 with TRBJ2-7, with D perhaps being TRBD1 or TRBD2 (5 bases each). The CDR3 contains 14 residues. Looked up from germline, CDR1 is SGHDT and CDR2 is YYEEEE. Trimming shortened V by 0 bases and J by 5 bases, and 12 bases separated the two germline ends. CDR3 loop: CASSLGGAVHEQYF. The CDR3 DNA reads as TGTGCCAGCAGCTTGGGAGGGGCAGTGCACGAGCAGTACTTC.

The gene calls are TRBV28 and TRBJ1-2; weak D call: TRBD1 (5 bases). Germline V gives CDR1 MDHEN, CDR2 SYDVKM. The CDR3 is made up of 16 amino acids. V lost 6 bases to trimming and J lost 7 bases, with 24 bases between them. CDR3 residues: CASSPLVWGVRGGYTF. The CDR3, as DNA: TGTGCCAGCAGCCCCCTGGTATGGGGGGTAAGGGGTGGCTACACCTTC.

The table lists this clonotype with a few counts. J is TRBJ2-7 and V is TRBV29-1, with 8 bases that match TRBD1. Germline V gene sequence: CDR1 SQVTM, CDR2 ANQGSEA. This CDR3 has 14 amino acids. V lost 6 bases and J lost 0; bases outside the gene matches: 7. Written as DNA, the CDR3 is TGCAGCGTAGATCCTACAGGGGGCTCCTACGAGCAGTACTTC. Translation: CSVDPTGGSYEQYF.

This sequence joins TRBV3-1 and TRBJ2-7; D is perhaps TRBD1 (6 bases). The CDR3 totals 14 residues. V was cut by 5 bases and J by 3 bases, with 14 bases left in between. In germline, CDR1 is LGHDT, CDR2 YNNKEL (reference sequence). CDR3 residues: CASSYRQVGYEQYF. CDR3 sequence (DNA): TGTGCCAGCAGCTATCGACAGGTGGGCTACGAGCAGTACTTC.

This clonotype was counted only a few times. The chain is built from TRBV29-1 and TRBJ2-7, with 14 bases that match TRBD2. Germline V gene lookup returns CDR1 SQVTM and CDR2 ANQGSEA. Trimming took 5 bases from V and 2 from J; bases not matched to a gene: 11. This CDR3 is 17 amino acids long. The CDR3 DNA reads as TGCAGCGTTCCTAGGACTAGCGGGGGGTCGTTCCCCTACGAGCAGTACTTC. Encoded protein: CSVPRTSGGSFPYEQYF.

The chain carries TRBV5-1 and TRBJ1-6; D is unclear. CDR1 is SGHRS, CDR2 YFSETQ, per germline. The CDR3 spans 15 residues. Trimming pared 2 bases from V and 7 bases from J, leaving 13 bases between. CDR3 nucleotides: TGCGCCAGCAGCTTTGACACTGGATTGAATTCACCCCTCCACTTT. It translates to CASSFDTGLNSPLHF. Full variable domain (outside the CDR3, taken from reference TRBV5-1 and TRBJ1-6): KAGVTQTPRYLIKTRGQQVTLSCSPISGHRSVSWYQQTPGQGLQFLFEYFSETQRNKGNFPGRFSGRQFSNSRSEMNVSTLELGDSALYLCASSFDTGLNSPLHFGNGTRLTVT.

The table lists this clonotype with a count of one. The chain couples TRBV15 to TRBJ2-1, with 9 bases identical to TRBD1. This CDR3 comprises 21 residues. Germline CDR1 is LNHNV and CDR2 is YYDKDF (reference sequence). Trimming took 6 bases from V and 0 from J; bases not matched to a gene: 21. CDR3 region: CATRTDPPVDRGPCSYNEQFF. Here the CDR3 DNA reads TGTGCCACCAGAACCGATCCTCCTGTGGACAGGGGCCCCTGCTCCTACAATGAGCAGTTCTTC.

This clonotype has just a few counts. The CDR3, as DNA: TGCAGTGCTAGAGACAGGGGTCGGGACATTCAGTACTTC. It specifies CSARDRGRDIQYF. The rearrangement uses TRBV20-1 and TRBJ2-4; D is perhaps TRBD1 (6 bases). Germline CDR1 reads DFQATT; CDR2 reads SNEGSKA (reference sequence). The CDR3 runs 13 residues. V was trimmed by 0 bases and J by 8 bases, leaving 11 bases between them.

The chain uses TRBV4-2 and TRBJ1-5; D is undetermined. The V end lost 0 bases, the J end lost 7 bases, and 10 bases lay between the germline ends. Germline V gene data show CDR1 as LGHNA and CDR2 as YNFKEQ. The CDR3 has 14 residues. The CDR3 coding sequence is TGTGCCAGCAGCCAAGACCCTTCCGACCAGCCCCAGCATTTT. This sequence encodes CASSQDPSDQPQHF.

This clonotype has just a few counts. The V gene is TRBV20-1, the J gene TRBJ1-1, with 7 bases aligning to TRBD1. The junction had 5 bases not matched to a gene; V was cut back by 2 bases and J by 2 bases. In germline, CDR1 is DFQATT, CDR2 SNEGSKA (reference sequence). The CDR3 has 14 residues. CDR3 DNA: TGCAGTGCTAGATGGACAGGACGAAACACTGAAGCTTTCTTT. This sequence encodes CSARWTGRNTEAFF.

This clonotype was seen only a few times. The CDR3 loop is CASNVHVLYYGYTF. The CDR3 coding sequence is TGTGCCAGCAACGTCCATGTTTTATACTATGGCTACACCTTC. J is TRBJ1-2 and V is TRBV7-2; D unclear. The CDR3 loop spans 14 amino acids. Trimming took 7 bases from V and 3 from J, leaving 15 bases between them. Germline V gene sequence: CDR1 SGHTA, CDR2 FQGNSA.

The rearrangement uses TRBV4-3 and TRBJ2-3; 7 bases align to TRBD2. The CDR3 extends over 16 amino acids. From germline, CDR1 is LGHNA and CDR2 YSLEER. V lost 1 base to trimming and J lost 4 bases; unmatched junction nucleotides: 8. The CDR3 is CASSQGALAASDTQYF. Here the CDR3 DNA reads TGCGCCAGCAGCCAAGGTGCTCTAGCGGCCTCAGATACGCAGTATTTT.

Only a few counts were recorded for this clonotype. The chain recombines TRBV5-1 with TRBJ1-2; 8 bases align to TRBD1. Germline V gene sequence: CDR1 SGHRS, CDR2 YFSETQ. The CDR3 consists of 14 residues. J was trimmed by 6 bases and V by 4 bases; bases with no gene match: 8. CDR3 nucleotides: TGCGCCAGCAGCCCGGACAGGGTCTGGGATGGCTACACCTTC. The encoded protein is CASSPDRVWDGYTF.

The chain carries TRBV29-1 and TRBJ2-5, with 8 positions matching TRBD1. TRBJ2-7 matches the DNA end more closely, so the J call is doubtful. The CDR3 sequence is 14 residues long. The germline gives CDR1 SQVTM, CDR2 ANQGSEA. CDR3: CSVWGTGLTYEQYF. In DNA, the CDR3 is TGCAGCGTTTGGGGGACAGGACTTACCTACGAGCAGTACTTC.

The V gene is TRBV2, the J gene TRBJ1-5; TRBD1 is a possible D gene (6 bases). The CDR3 is 14 amino acids. V lost 6 bases, J lost 0 bases, and 9 bases lay in between. The germline CDR1 and CDR2 sequences are SNHLY and FYNNEI. The CDR3 sequence: CASRDSNSNQPQHF. The CDR3 DNA is TGTGCCAGCAGGGACAGTAATAGCAATCAGCCCCAGCATTTT. The variable domain in full, with the rest retrieved from reference TRBV2 and TRBJ1-5, is EPEVTQTPSHQVTQMGQEVILRCVPISNHLYFYWYRQILGQKVEFLVSFYNNEISEKSEIFDDQFSVERPDGSNFTLKIRSTKLEDSAMYFCASRDSNSNQPQHFGDGTRLSIL.

The V call is TRBV7-2, the J call TRBJ2-4; D ambiguous. Near its end, the DNA agrees better with TRBJ2-7, so the J call may be wrong. Germline CDR1 and CDR2: SGHTA and FQGNSA. CDR3 size: 15 residues. CDR3 in amino acids: CASSLGRQSSHEQYF. CDR3 DNA sequence: TGTGCCAGCAGCTTAGGACGTCAATCAAGCCACGAGCAGTACTTC.

In regard to this clonotype: Its ends do not fully match the called genes, so a read error is possible. The genes are TRBV11-2 and TRBJ1-1; 7 positions agree with TRBD1. Germline-derived CDR1 and CDR2 are SGHAT and FQNNGV. The CDR3 is made up of 15 amino acids. The CDR3 DNA reads as TGTGCCAGCACCTTAGGAGGGACAGTAGGCACTGAAGCTTTCTTT. Encoded protein: CASTLGGTVGTEAFF. Full variable domain (remainder filled in from reference TRBV11-2 and TRBJ1-1): EAGVAQSPRYKIIEKRQSVAFWCNPISGHATLYWYQQILGQGPKLLIQFQNNGVVDDSQLPKDRFSAERLKGVDSTLKIQPAKLEDSAVYLCASTLGGTVGTEAFFGQGTRLTVV.

The chain employs TRBV4-1 and TRBJ1-2; a possible D gene is TRBD1 (6 bases). Germline V lookup: CDR1 MGHRA, CDR2 YSYEKL. The CDR3 consists of 16 residues. Trimming left V 7 bases short and J 4 bases short, with 22 bases between. The CDR3 here is CASKRYGDTNRYGYTF. CDR3 sequence (DNA): TGCGCCAGCAAACGTTACGGGGACACCAACCGCTATGGCTACACCTTC.